What follows are 13 T cell receptor beta chains derived from one specimen sequenced in a study of T-cell memory formation after mild COVID-19. A single record per CDR3 protein comes from TCRdb applying MiXCR to the 5' RACE reads. Of some 100,000 distinct CDR3 sequences listed, around 10% are singletons. Source material: PBMCs or a T cell subset sorted from them (not recorded which). These receptors all come from a man aged 18 to 30 who had mild COVID-19 (a few samples of this study predate the infection). Cell type and time point are not known.

The rearrangement links TRBV27 to TRBJ2-6; the D is unclear. The CDR3 sequence is 14 residues long. CDR1 and CDR2 (germline): MNHEY, SMNVEV (reference sequence). V was clipped by 3 bases and J by 3 bases, with 6 bases between them. CDR3 sequence reads: CASSLGFGANVLTF. CDR3 bases: TGTGCCAGCAGTTTGGGTTTTGGGGCCAACGTCCTGACTTTC.

This clonotype was observed a few times. The rearrangement links TRBV6-2 or TRBV6-3 to TRBJ1-5, with unresolved D. The V end was cut by 6 bases, the J end by 2 bases, with 14 bases between. Germline V gene sequence: CDR1 MNHEY, CDR2 SVGEGT. This CDR3 region has 15 residues. CDR3 coding DNA: TGTGCCAGCAGACGGGAGGGCCGAGGCAATCAGCCCCAGCATTTT. Translating gives CASRREGRGNQPQHF.

This clonotype was counted between two and nine times. The chain combines TRBV20-1 with TRBJ2-7, with D perhaps given as TRBD1 or TRBD2 (5 bases each). Trimming cost V 0 bases and J 3 bases, with 9 bases left between them. CDR1 and CDR2 from the germline V gene are DFQATT and SNEGSKA (reference sequence). The CDR3 is made up of 13 amino acids. The CDR3 sequence is CSAREGTVYEQYV. CDR3 in DNA: TGCAGTGCTAGAGAAGGGACCGTCTACGAGCAGTACGTC.

The rearrangement links TRBV7-9 to TRBJ2-2; tentatively, D is TRBD2 (6 bases). The CDR3 has 16 amino acids. CDR1 and CDR2 (germline): SEHNR, FQNEAQ (reference sequence). The V and J ends lost 5 bases and 3 bases respectively, with 16 bases between them. The CDR3 DNA sequence: TGTGCCAGCAGCCCGGGACTGAGGAAGTACACCGGGGAGCTGTTTTTT. Translated, it gives CASSPGLRKYTGELFF.

The chain employs TRBV12-3 or TRBV12-4 and TRBJ1-2; a weak D match, TRBD1 (5 bases). This CDR3 spans 15 amino acids. V lost 7 bases to trimming and J lost 3 bases, with 18 bases between them. CDR3 protein: CASTHKGAWDYGYTF. CDR3 nucleotide sequence: TGTGCCAGCACCCATAAAGGGGCTTGGGACTATGGCTACACCTTC.

The rearrangement uses TRBV12-3 or TRBV12-4 and TRBJ2-7; no reliable D call. Between the trimmed V and J ends, which lost 6 bases and 2 bases, there was a span of 14 bases. CDR3 size: 14 residues. The CDR3 here is CASSSNSAPYEQYV. In nucleotides, the CDR3 is TGTGCCAGCAGCTCAAATAGTGCTCCCTACGAGCAGTACGTC.

This clonotype occurred a few times. The V and J genes are TRBV6-5 and TRBJ2-1; no clear D. V lost 5 bases and J lost 5, with 13 bases in between. Germline values: CDR1 MNHEY, CDR2 SVGAGI. The CDR3 totals 14 residues. The chain's CDR3 is CASSAIRSDNEQFF. The CDR3 DNA reads as TGTGCCAGCAGTGCCATACGCTCGGACAATGAGCAGTTCTTC.

This clonotype was counted a few times. This chain connects TRBV29-1 to TRBJ1-2, with D maybe TRBD1 (5 bases). V lost 6 bases, J lost 7 bases, and 12 bases lay in between. The CDR3 totals 11 residues. Germline V lookup: CDR1 SQVTM, CDR2 ANQGSEA. CDR3 nucleotide sequence: TGCAGCGTGTCCAGGGAGTCTGGCTACACCTTC. Amino acids: CSVSRESGYTF.

Only a few counts were recorded for this clonotype. The gene calls are TRBV7-8 and TRBJ2-7; D is tentatively TRBD1 or TRBD2 (5 bases each). V lost 3 bases and J 2 bases, leaving 11 bases between the germline ends. Germline-derived CDR1 and CDR2 are SGHVS and FQNEAQ. This CDR3 has 14 residues. As DNA, the CDR3 is TGTGCCAGCAGCTTCGTTGGGGGAGCCTACGAGCAGTACTTC. It codes for CASSFVGGAYEQYF.

This clonotype was seen only a few times. This sequence joins TRBV29-1 and TRBJ2-7; D call uncertain. The ends were cut back, 5 bases at V and 0 bases at J, with 8 bases in the middle. The length of the CDR3 is 12 residues. Germline assignment: CDR1 SQVTM and CDR2 ANQGSEA. The CDR3 reads CSVRSSSYEQYF. CDR3 coding DNA: TGCAGCGTTCGAAGCAGCTCCTACGAGCAGTACTTC.

The J gene is TRBJ1-3, the V gene TRBV25-1; no reliable D call. The CDR3 is made up of 14 amino acids. Germline CDR1 is MGHDK and CDR2 is SYGVNS. V lost 2 bases to trimming and J lost 2 bases, with 7 bases between them. CDR3 region: CASSEIGTGNTIYF. The CDR3 DNA follows: TGTGCCAGCAGTGAAATCGGGACTGGAAACACCATATATTTT.

This clonotype has just a few counts. The chain couples TRBV5-1 to TRBJ2-7, with D possibly being TRBD1 (5 bases). Trimming removed 6 bases at V and 5 bases at J, with 15 bases between. CDR3 length: 13 residues. CDR1 and CDR2 from the germline V gene are SGHRS and YFSETQ. The CDR3 protein is CASTADNAHEQYF. In nucleotides, the CDR3 is TGCGCCAGCACCGCGGACAATGCCCACGAGCAGTACTTC.

This clonotype has ten or more counts. This chain links TRBV6-4 with TRBJ2-3, with TRBD1 identical over 7 bases. Germline lookup yields CDR1 MRHNA and CDR2 SNTAGT. V trimming: 8 bases; J trimming: 0 bases; junction bases outside the gene matches: 11. The CDR3 sequence is 16 residues long. CDR3 protein: CASAIQQGSSTDTQYF. CDR3 bases: TGTGCCAGCGCTATTCAACAGGGGTCCAGCACAGATACGCAGTATTTT.